This T cell receptor (beta chain) was sequenced during a study of cytomegalovirus exposure and HLA in healthy donors. Whole-study context: HLA-typed donors were the source of 86 million or so unique TCRs held in an early data release. Overall study results and limits: Most TCR sequences were rare, but some public TCRs occurred in many donors. Among the sequence variants, a highly shared cluster was likely an artifact of sequencing. Excluded: some indistinguishable V segments such as TRBV6-2 and TRBV6-3.

A note on this clone: Antigen: not known.

V dropped 1 base and J dropped 2; count of bases not matched to a gene: 10. Germline V CDR1 and CDR2: MNHEY, SMNVEV (reference sequence). The CDR3 contains 17 residues. Use of 60 Vbeta and 13 Jbeta primers characterized the PCR. The protocol was immunoSEQ multiplex PCR, while the TCRdb copy is restricted to in-frame clones and leaves out a portion. The sample holds 150,000 to 180,000 clones, 79% seen once. The receptor comes from a young man in good health and CMV-seropositive. Sequenced: PBMCs. V usage is TRBV27 and J usage is TRBJ2-5; 7 nucleotides match TRBD2. The DNA for the CDR3 is TGTGCCAGCAGTTTATTTAGAGGGGCGGGGGAGCAAGAGACCCAGTACTTC. Its translation is CASSLFRGAGEQETQYF.